A selection of T cell receptor beta chains follows, all from one sample in a study of shared T cell receptors in the human thymus. Clones were read by immunoSEQ multiplex PCR, and TCRdb kept only the in-frame ones, dropping some. Of about 380,000 clones listed, around 93% are singletons. The specimen sequenced was thymocytes. These TCRs come from a human donor. The CDR3 runs from the conserved cysteine through the conserved F or W. D genes are given only for firm matches. For some rows the clone size is stated as once, few or many, or as a class when expanded; others skip it.

j_call clone_size v_call d_call cdr3_aa cdr3_nt
TRBJ2-2 . TRBV27 . CASSLGQNTGELFF TGTGCCAGCAGCTTGGGACAGAACACCGGGGAGCTGTTTTTT
TRBJ2-5 once TRBV28 TRBD2 CASSSSGIIPWETQYF TGTGCCAGCAGTTCTAGCGGGATTATCCCCTGGGAGACCCAGTACTTC
TRBJ2-7 once TRBV18 . CASSYTTGTRPTNSYEQYF TGTGCCAGCTCCTACACGACCGGGACGAGGCCTACGAACTCCTACGAGCAGTACTTC
TRBJ2-7 once TRBV27 . CASRDGTNSYEQYF TGTGCCAGCAGAGACGGGACAAACAGCTACGAGCAGTACTTC
TRBJ1-4 . TRBV28 . CASSPPNRNRGMAEKLFF TGTGCCAGCAGTCCACCTAACAGAAACAGAGGGATGGCTGAAAAACTGTTTTTT
TRBJ2-7 . TRBV19 TRBD1 CASNDRGGSYEQYF TGTGCCAGTAACGACAGGGGAGGATCCTACGAGCAGTACTTC
TRBJ2-3 . TRBV19 TRBD1 CASRPGQGRSSGPTDTQYF TGTGCCAGTAGGCCGGGACAGGGTCGCTCTAGCGGCCCCACAGATACGCAGTATTTT
TRBJ1-2 . TRBV11-2 . CASSAPGQYRSYGYTF TGTGCCAGCAGCGCCCCGGGGCAGTATAGGAGCTATGGCTACACCTTC
TRBJ2-1 . TRBV27 TRBD2 CASTQRGTSGALISYNEQFF TGTGCCAGCACCCAGCGGGGGACTAGCGGGGCGCTCATCTCCTACAATGAGCAGTTCTTC
TRBJ2-7 . TRBV29-1 TRBD1 CSVGAPGQGRYEQYF TGCAGCGTTGGGGCCCCGGGACAGGGGCGGTACGAGCAGTACTTC
TRBJ2-7 . TRBV27 . CASTPVGTPTYEQYF TGTGCCAGCACACCCGTGGGGACACCTACCTACGAGCAGTACTTC
TRBJ2-1 . TRBV6-5 TRBD1 CASSYGSLAGGMFF TGTGCCAGCAGTTACGGCAGCCTGGCAGGGGGCATGTTCTTC
TRBJ1-3 once TRBV4-1 . CASSLIHQVSSGNTIYF TGCGCCAGCAGCCTCATTCACCAGGTCAGCTCTGGAAACACCATATATTTT
TRBJ2-3 . TRBV6-5 TRBD1 CASSQTGGADTQYF TGTGCCAGCAGTCAGACAGGGGGTGCAGATACGCAGTATTTT
TRBJ2-5 . TRBV7-2 . CASSLAPVKVIQETQYF TGTGCCAGCAGCTTAGCCCCCGTGAAGGTTATCCAAGAGACCCAGTACTTC
TRBJ1-4 once TRBV4-3 . CASRGGVGEKLFF TGCGCCAGCAGGGGGGGGGTGGGTGAAAAACTGTTTTTT
TRBJ2-3 once TRBV10-2 TRBD2 CASSEPGTSDSTDTQYF TGCGCCAGCAGTGAGCCTGGGACTAGCGATAGCACAGATACGCAGTATTTT
TRBJ2-1 . TRBV11-2 . CASSLVGAGESRWNEQFF TGTGCCAGCAGCTTAGTTGGGGCAGGGGAAAGCCGGTGGAATGAGCAGTTCTTC